This T cell receptor (beta chain) was identified during a study of cytomegalovirus exposure and HLA in healthy donors. Both 60 Vbeta primers and 13 Jbeta primers went into the PCR. Repertoires were generated with immunoSEQ multiplex PCR, while TCRdb's copy carries only in-frame clones and drops some. The data hold tens of thousands of clones, with 79% observed a single time. Points from the study as a whole: Most sequenced TCRs were rare (though some public TCRs occurred in many donors). Through in vitro validation, a few CMV-associated chains were shown to be specific for CMV antigens.

The CDR3 runs 15 residues. Germline V gene sequence: CDR1 KGHSH, CDR2 LQKENI. V lost 3 bases, J lost 3 bases, and 14 bases lay in between. With regard to this clone: Its antigen is currently unknown.

Material for sequencing was PBMCs. This sequence joins TRBV18 and TRBJ1-1, with D perhaps matching TRBD1 (5 bases). The clonotype comes from a middle-aged woman in good health and CMV-seropositive. The DNA for the CDR3 is TGTGCCAGCTCACCCCTGACAGCCCCTGACACTGAAGCTTTCTTT. This gives the protein CASSPLTAPDTEAFF.